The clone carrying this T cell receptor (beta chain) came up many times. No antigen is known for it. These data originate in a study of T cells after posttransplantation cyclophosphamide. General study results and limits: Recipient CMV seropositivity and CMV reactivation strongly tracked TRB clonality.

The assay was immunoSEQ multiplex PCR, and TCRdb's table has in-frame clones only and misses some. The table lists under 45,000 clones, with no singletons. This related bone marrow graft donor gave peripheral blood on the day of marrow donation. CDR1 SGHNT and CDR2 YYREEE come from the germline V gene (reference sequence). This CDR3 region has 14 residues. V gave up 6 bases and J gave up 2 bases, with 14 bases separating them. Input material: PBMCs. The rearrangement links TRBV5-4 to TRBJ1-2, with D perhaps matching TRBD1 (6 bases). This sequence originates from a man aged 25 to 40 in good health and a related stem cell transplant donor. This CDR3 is CASTRETGNYGYTF. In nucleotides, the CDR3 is TGTGCCAGCACCCGCGAAACAGGGAACTATGGCTACACCTTC.